This T cell receptor beta chain originates from a study of CD8+ T cells in alopecia areata. Study-level findings and limits: Clonality was higher in lesional than normal scalp, especially in alopecia totalis/universalis.

Trimming stripped 11 bases from V and 0 bases from J, with 13 bases between. CDR3 size: 14 residues. Looked up from germline, CDR1 is SEHNR and CDR2 is FQNEAQ (reference sequence). As for this clone: Its antigen is as yet unknown.

Lesional scalp punch biopsies and peripheral blood came from alopecia areata patients. The sequencing template was cDNA reverse transcribed from extracted RNA. Sequencing used immunoSEQ multiplex PCR; TCRdb keeps in-frame clones, though not all of them. The data contain approximately 30,000 clones, roughly 50% of them singletons. The chain is built from TRBV7-9 and TRBJ1-4; no firm D call. Material: NKG2D-high CD8+ T cells sorted from blood. This TCR came from a human donor with alopecia areata. The CDR3 sequence is CAGSHSATNEKLFF. The CDR3 DNA reads as TGTGCCGGGTCACACAGTGCAACTAATGAAAAACTGTTTTTT.